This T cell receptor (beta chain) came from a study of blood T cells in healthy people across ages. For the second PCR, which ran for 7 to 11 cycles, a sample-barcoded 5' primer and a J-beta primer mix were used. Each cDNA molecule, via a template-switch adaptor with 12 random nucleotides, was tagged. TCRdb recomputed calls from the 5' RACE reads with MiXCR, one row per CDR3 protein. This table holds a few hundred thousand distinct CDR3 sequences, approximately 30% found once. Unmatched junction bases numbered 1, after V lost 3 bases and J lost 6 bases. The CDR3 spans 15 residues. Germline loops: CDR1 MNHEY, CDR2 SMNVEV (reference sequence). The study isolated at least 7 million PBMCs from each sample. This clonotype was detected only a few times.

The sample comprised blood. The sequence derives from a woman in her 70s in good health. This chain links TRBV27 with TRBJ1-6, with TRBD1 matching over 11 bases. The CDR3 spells CASSFGTGGNSPLHF. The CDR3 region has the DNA TGTGCCAGCAGTTTCGGGACAGGGGGTAATTCACCCCTCCACTTT.